These 14 T cell receptor beta chains originate from one sample sequenced in a study of T cell changes during pregnancy in multiple sclerosis. The protocol was immunoSEQ multiplex PCR, while the TCRdb copy is restricted to in-frame clones and leaves out a portion. The table shows about 70,000 clones, with around 90% occurring only once. The starting material was CD4+ T cells from peripheral blood mononuclear cells, obtained after pregnancy. Every receptor here comes from a female donor with multiple sclerosis, enrolled in a pregnancy study.

The chain couples TRBV2 to TRBJ1-2, with 8 positions matching TRBD1. V lost 3 bases and J lost 6; bases outside the gene matches: 6. Germline V gene sequence: CDR1 SNHLY, CDR2 FYNNEI. The CDR3 has 14 residues. CDR3 region: CASSEDRELDGYTF. The DNA of the CDR3 is TGTGCCAGCAGTGAGGACAGGGAATTAGATGGCTACACCTTC.

The chain combines TRBV2 with TRBJ1-5, with D perhaps TRBD1 (6 bases). The CDR3 sequence is 15 residues long. Germline loops: CDR1 SNHLY, CDR2 FYNNEI. V dropped 0 bases and J dropped 7 bases, with 13 bases sitting between them. CDR3 region: CASSEALTGIQPQHF. The CDR3 nucleotides read TGTGCCAGCAGTGAAGCCTTAACAGGGATCCAGCCCCAGCATTTT.

The rearrangement joins TRBV28 to TRBJ2-7; TRBD2 agrees at 7 bases. Trimming cost V 9 bases and J 7 bases; bases outside gene matches: 9. The CDR3 length is 12 residues. The germline CDR1 and CDR2 sequences are MDHEN and SYDVKM. CDR3 sequence: CASREAAWEQYF. CDR3 DNA: TGTGCCAGTCGGGAGGCCGCTTGGGAGCAGTACTTC. Looking up the rest from reference TRBV28 and TRBJ2-7 gives the full variable domain: DVKVTQSSRYLVKRTGEKVFLECVQDMDHENMFWYRQDPGLGLRLIYFSYDVKMKEKGDIPEGYSVSREKKERFSLILESASTNQTSMYLCASREAAWEQYFGPGTRLTVT.

The chain employs TRBV4-1 and TRBJ2-3, with D possibly TRBD2 on 6 matching bases. The length of the CDR3 is 13 residues. Germline V gene sequence: CDR1 MGHRA, CDR2 YSYEKL. V was trimmed by 1 base and J by 6 bases, leaving 8 bases between them. The CDR3 spells CASSQGLVDTQYF. In DNA, the CDR3 is TGCGCCAGCAGCCAAGGACTAGTGGATACGCAGTATTTT.

The chain carries TRBV5-1 and TRBJ2-7, with D possibly matching TRBD2 (5 bases). The germline V gene has CDR1 SGHRS and CDR2 YFSETQ. The CDR3 length is 17 residues. The V and J ends lost 0 bases and 0 bases respectively, with 16 bases between them. The chain's CDR3 is CASSLGTPGVPSYEQYF. As DNA, the CDR3 is TGCGCCAGCAGCTTGGGGACCCCCGGGGTACCCTCCTACGAGCAGTACTTC.

The DNA of the CDR3 is TGTGCCAGCAGCTTGCCAGGGACATATTATGGCTACACCTTC. It specifies CASSLPGTYYGYTF. The V gene is TRBV5-6, the J gene TRBJ1-2; possibly TRBD1 for D (6 bases). V was cut by 1 base and J by 5 bases, with 12 bases left in between. CDR1 and CDR2 from the germline V gene are SGHDT and YYEEEE. The CDR3 runs 14 residues.

This clone occurred once. V gene TRBV5-4 combines with J gene TRBJ2-5, with 10 bases aligning to TRBD2. The CDR3 loop spans 16 amino acids. Germline CDR1 reads SGHNT; CDR2 reads YYREEE (reference sequence). The junction had 7 bases not matched to a gene; V was cut back by 0 bases and J by 5 bases. In DNA form, the CDR3 reads TGTGCCAGCAGCTTGGTCGCTAGCGGGGGAGGGGAGACCCAGTACTTC. This gives the protein CASSLVASGGGETQYF.

The J gene is TRBJ1-5, the V gene TRBV28; D is uncertain. The CDR3 consists of 15 residues. Per germline, CDR1 MDHEN and CDR2 SYDVKM. Trimming pared 5 bases from V and 0 bases from J, leaving 11 bases between. The CDR3 region has the DNA TGTGCCAGCAGTCGGGGAGGATATAGCAATCAGCCCCAGCATTTT. Encoded protein: CASSRGGYSNQPQHF.

This rearrangement joins TRBV7-2 to TRBJ2-7; 11 bases map to TRBD2. V lost 4 bases and J lost 5; bases outside the gene matches: 10. The CDR3 contains 16 residues. Germline lookup yields CDR1 SGHTA and CDR2 FQGNSA. The CDR3 sequence is CASSYYPTSGRHEQYF. CDR3 DNA: TGTGCCAGCAGCTATTACCCCACTAGCGGGAGACACGAGCAGTACTTC.

V usage is TRBV28 and J usage is TRBJ2-1, with D possibly TRBD1 on 6 matching bases. Trimming took 2 bases from V and 12 from J, leaving 17 bases between them. CDR1 is MDHEN, CDR2 SYDVKM, per germline. The CDR3 runs to 14 residues. CDR3 sequence: CASSLHPDLRGQFF. For the CDR3, the DNA is TGTGCCAGCAGTTTACACCCCGACCTCAGGGGGCAGTTCTTC.

This chain uses TRBV11-1 with TRBJ2-3; TRBD2 is a possible D gene (6 bases). The CDR3 has 13 amino acids. Between the trimmed V and J ends, which lost 5 bases and 3 bases, there was a span of 9 bases. Per germline, CDR1 SGHAT and CDR2 FQDESV (reference sequence). The DNA for the CDR3 is TGTGCCAGCAGCCTGGGACTTACAGATACGCAGTATTTT. Residues: CASSLGLTDTQYF.

The chain employs TRBV11-2 and TRBJ2-2; tentatively, D is TRBD1 (6 bases). This CDR3 region has 15 residues. The V and J ends lost 4 bases and 5 bases respectively, with 14 bases between them. Germline V gene data show CDR1 as SGHAT and CDR2 as FQNNGV. CDR3: CASSSYRVRTGELFF. The CDR3, as DNA: TGTGCCAGCAGCTCTTACAGGGTACGGACCGGGGAGCTGTTTTTT.

The chain is built from TRBV19 and TRBJ2-7, with 9 bases aligning to TRBD2. Unmatched junction bases numbered 13, after V lost 3 bases and J lost 7 bases. The CDR3 is made up of 16 amino acids. CDR1 and CDR2 (germline): LNHDA, SQIVND (reference sequence). As DNA, the CDR3 is TGTGCCAGTAGTATCGATCTACTAGCGGGTGCCCGGGAGCAGTACTTC. Translation: CASSIDLLAGAREQYF.

The chain couples TRBV5-6 to TRBJ2-5, with a weak D call TRBD1 (5 bases). The V end lost 4 bases, the J end lost 5 bases, and 15 bases lay between the germline ends. This CDR3 is built from 14 residues. The V gene's germline CDR1 is SGHDT and CDR2 YYEEEE. The CDR3 DNA is TGTGCCAGCAGCCCCATAGGGGATGGGGAGACCCAGTACTTC. Translated: CASSPIGDGETQYF.